These T cell receptor beta chains were read from a single sample in a study of T cell responses to AZD1222 COVID-19 vaccine. This table comes from immunoSEQ multiplex PCR, and its TCRdb copy is limited to in-frame clones, with some not included. The data contain approximately 80,000 clones, about nine tenths of them singletons. This specimen consisted of peripheral blood, obtained 28 days after the second AZD1222 dose. The receptors here all came from an adult who received the AZD1222 COVID-19 vaccine. Each CDR3 is given with its conserved first and last residue. D genes are given only for firm matches. Only some rows state a clone size, as once, few, many or a class for expanded clones.

D gene	V gene	clone size	J gene	CDR3 protein	CDR3 DNA
NA	TRBV7-3	NA	TRBJ2-3	CASSFTGIGTDTQYF	TGTGCCAGCAGCTTTACAGGGATAGGGACAGATACGCAGTATTTT
TRBD1	TRBV30	NA	TRBJ1-6	CAWSLGQAVKVLHF	TGTGCCTGGAGCCTGGGACAGGCTGTAAAGGTCCTCCACTTT
NA	TRBV6-5	NA	TRBJ1-3	CASSYSRDSGNTIYF	TGTGCCAGCAGTTACTCGAGGGACTCTGGAAACACCATATATTTT
NA	TRBV12-3/TRBV12-4	NA	TRBJ1-5	CASSPYNQPQHF	TGTGCCAGCAGCCCGTATAATCAGCCCCAGCATTTT
NA	TRBV11-2	NA	TRBJ1-2	CASSLAGGFGYTF	TGTGCCAGCAGCTTAGCGGGGGGCTTTGGCTACACCTTC
NA	TRBV7-6	NA	TRBJ1-1	CASSRLPPGMNTEAFF	TGTGCCAGCAGCCGCCTCCCCCCAGGGATGAACACTGAAGCTTTCTTT
TRBD1	TRBV24-1	NA	TRBJ2-1	CATSDSRDRGRNEQFF	TGTGCCACCAGTGATTCCCGGGACAGGGGTCGCAATGAGCAGTTCTTC
TRBD1	TRBV11-1	NA	TRBJ2-1	CASSLFDRAGEQFF	TGTGCCAGCAGCTTATTCGACAGGGCCGGTGAGCAGTTCTTC
NA	TRBV11-3	NA	TRBJ2-7	CASSLLGLGEQYF	TGTGCCAGCAGCTTATTGGGGCTTGGGGAGCAGTACTTC
TRBD1	TRBV6-2/TRBV6-3	NA	TRBJ1-5	CASSYFSGQGARQPQHF	TGTGCCAGCAGTTACTTCTCGGGACAGGGGGCGCGACAGCCCCAGCATTTT
NA	TRBV5-5	NA	TRBJ1-2	CASSFLDTYGYTF	TGTGCCAGCAGCTTTTTGGACACCTATGGCTACACCTTC
NA	TRBV6-5	NA	TRBJ2-2	CASGGANSGELFF	TGTGCCAGCGGGGGGGCCAATAGCGGGGAGCTGTTTTTT
NA	TRBV7-9	NA	TRBJ1-4	CASSQPPHEKLFF	TGTGCCAGCAGCCAGCCCCCCCATGAAAAACTGTTTTTT
TRBD1	TRBV7-9	NA	TRBJ2-7	CASSRTSGTGDPYEQYF	TGTGCCAGCAGTCGCACGAGTGGGACAGGGGATCCCTACGAGCAGTACTTC
TRBD1	TRBV10-3	NA	TRBJ2-2	CAISELTGITGELFF	TGTGCCATCAGTGAGTTGACAGGGATCACCGGGGAGCTGTTTTTT
NA	TRBV7-3	NA	TRBJ1-1	CASSFPLIGSKYNTEAFF	TGTGCCAGCAGCTTTCCCCTCATCGGCTCTAAATACAACACTGAAGCTTTCTTT
TRBD1	TRBV7-8	NA	TRBJ1-2	CASSLDGQGAVIYGYTF	TGTGCCAGCAGCCTCGACGGACAGGGGGCAGTGATTTATGGCTACACCTTC
TRBD1	TRBV5-6	NA	TRBJ2-5	CASSLYGTGGLVETQYF	TGTGCCAGCAGCTTGTATGGGACAGGGGGTTTGGTAGAGACCCAGTACTTC
NA	TRBV14	NA	TRBJ1-2	CASSRGLVDYGYTF	TGTGCCAGCAGCCGGGGGTTGGTCGACTATGGCTACACCTTC
NA	TRBV9	NA	TRBJ2-5	CASSVADAREETQYF	TGTGCCAGCAGCGTAGCTGATGCTAGAGAAGAGACCCAGTACTTC
NA	TRBV6-5	NA	TRBJ2-7	CASRKTGTYEQYF	TGTGCCAGCAGGAAAACCGGGACCTACGAGCAGTACTTC
NA	TRBV13	NA	TRBJ1-2	CASSSGSPGAYGYTF	TGTGCCAGCAGCTCCGGAAGCCCGGGGGCTTATGGCTACACCTTC
TRBD1	TRBV29-1	NA	TRBJ1-5	CSVGGQGGQPQHF	TGCAGCGTTGGGGGACAGGGCGGTCAGCCCCAGCATTTT
NA	TRBV7-6	NA	TRBJ1-2	CASSSQVGGSYGYTF	TGTGCCAGCAGCTCCCAGGTCGGAGGAAGTTATGGCTACACCTTC
NA	TRBV14	NA	TRBJ1-2	CASSRNRDGYGYTF	TGTGCCAGCAGCCGTAACAGGGACGGCTATGGCTACACCTTC
NA	TRBV3-1/TRBV3-2	NA	TRBJ1-1	CASSRGEGEAFF	TGTGCCAGCAGCCGTGGGGAGGGTGAAGCTTTCTTT
TRBD1	TRBV3-1/TRBV3-2	NA	TRBJ2-7	CASSQESGQEYYKQYF	TGTGCCAGCAGCCAAGAATCAGGACAGGAGTATTATAAGCAGTACTTC
NA	TRBV12-3/TRBV12-4	NA	TRBJ1-1	CASKGPAEAFF	TGTGCCAGCAAAGGGCCAGCCGAAGCTTTCTTT
TRBD1	TRBV6-2/TRBV6-3	NA	TRBJ2-3	CASSHRGQGITDTQYF	TGTGCCAGCAGTCACCGGGGACAGGGGATCACAGATACGCAGTATTTT
NA	TRBV7-9	NA	TRBJ1-1	CASSFNPPKDTEAFF	TGTGCCAGCAGCTTCAATCCCCCTAAGGACACTGAAGCTTTCTTT
TRBD1	TRBV6-4	NA	TRBJ2-1	CASSWRQGAWDEQFF	TGTGCCAGCAGTTGGAGACAGGGGGCATGGGATGAGCAGTTCTTC
NA	TRBV7-2	few	TRBJ1-2	CASSHYSAPYGYTF	TGTGCCAGCAGCCATTACTCCGCGCCCTATGGCTACACCTTC
NA	TRBV5-1	NA	TRBJ2-2	CASSLYDPAGGELFF	TGCGCCAGCAGCTTGTATGACCCGGCCGGTGGGGAGCTGTTTTTT
NA	TRBV2	NA	TRBJ1-5	CASSEALGPLGSSQSNQPQHF	TGTGCCAGCAGTGAAGCGCTAGGGCCGCTCGGTTCCTCGCAAAGCAATCAGCCCCAGCATTTT
TRBD2	TRBV28	NA	TRBJ2-3	CASSSTSGPRDTQYF	TGTGCCAGCAGTTCGACTAGCGGCCCCCGGGATACGCAGTATTTT
NA	TRBV7-3	NA	TRBJ2-3	CASSSSGQPTDTQYF	TGTGCCAGCAGCTCTTCCGGACAGCCCACAGATACGCAGTATTTT
NA	TRBV10-3	NA	TRBJ1-6	CAIGQAYDNSPLHF	TGTGCCATCGGGCAGGCTTACGATAATTCACCCCTCCACTTT
TRBD1	TRBV27	NA	TRBJ2-1	CASSPDTGGWVVGEQFF	TGTGCCAGCAGTCCAGACACAGGGGGGTGGGTGGTTGGTGAGCAGTTCTTC
NA	TRBV11-3	NA	TRBJ2-7	CASSSRLAYEQYF	TGTGCCAGCAGCTCCCGACTAGCCTACGAGCAGTACTTC
NA	TRBV5-1	NA	TRBJ1-2	CASSPGAVEFGYTF	TGCGCCAGCAGCCCGGGGGCGGTGGAATTTGGCTACACCTTC
NA	TRBV11-3	NA	TRBJ2-1	CASSFAEEYNEQFF	TGTGCCAGCAGCTTTGCTGAGGAGTACAATGAGCAGTTCTTC
TRBD1	TRBV27	NA	TRBJ1-6	CASSPTGDRGYNSPLHF	TGTGCCAGCAGTCCCACAGGGGACAGGGGATATAATTCACCCCTCCACTTT
NA	TRBV18	NA	TRBJ1-2	CASSFSAAGYTF	TGTGCCAGCTCATTCAGTGCAGCTGGCTACACCTTC